This T cell receptor (beta chain) was sequenced in a study of T cell responses to AZD1222 COVID-19 vaccine. Overall study results and limits: The donor cohort was predominantly white British with a female majority, and clonal diversity may have been underestimated. Once two AZD1222 doses were given, Spike-specific TCR breadth and depth went up. Only a handful of individuals given AZD1222 were seropositive at baseline. Repertoires were obtained solely post-peak T cell response.

Turning to this clone: What it binds is not known.

Produced via immunoSEQ multiplex PCR; TCRdb's table is partial and in-frame only. The sample contains over 120,000 clones, around nine tenths of which appear only once. The specimen comprised peripheral blood, sampled on day 0 of AZD1222 vaccination. The sequence was obtained from an adult in good health.

The CDR3, as DNA: TGTGCCAGCAGCCAACCCGGGGAGACAGGACACTACGAGCAGTACTTC. Protein sequence: CASSQPGETGHYEQYF. This sequence joins TRBV28 and TRBJ2-7; a possible D gene is TRBD1 (6 bases). This CDR3 has 16 amino acids. Germline CDR1 MDHEN, CDR2 SYDVKM. Trimming took off 6 bases at V and 3 bases at J, with 21 bases between the two ends.